This TCR beta chain was captured by sequencing in a study of T cell changes during pregnancy in multiple sclerosis. Some clones are missing from TCRdb's copy, which holds only in-frame ones; the method was immunoSEQ multiplex PCR. The data show under 120,000 clones, with approximately 91% seen just once and 3% to 3.5% held by the top ten. This CDR3 is built from 14 residues. The trim removed 3 bases at V and 5 bases at J, leaving 7 bases unmatched. Germline CDR1 and CDR2: SGDLS and YYNGEE. This material consisted of peripheral blood, taken after pregnancy. The chain joins TRBV9 to TRBJ2-7; TRBD1 matches 8 bases. The sequence derives from a female donor with multiple sclerosis, enrolled in a pregnancy study. The CDR3 protein is CASSGNRGIDEQYF. DNA for the CDR3: TGTGCCAGCAGCGGCAACAGGGGGATCGACGAGCAGTACTTC.